This T cell receptor (beta chain) came from a study of shared clonotypes between healthy human individuals. Study details: Donor composition was a couple of women and a few men, aged 18 to 49.

Per the original data handling: Junction-only sequences produced by ImmunoSEQ had no quality scores, so filtering differed. Assay: immunoSEQ multiplex PCR; the TCRdb copy retains only in-frame clones and omits some. V, J and clone size are those of that table, while D and trimming were read from the DNA. The table lists about 1.9 million clones, around 95% of them singletons. It was CD45RO-negative cells, positively selected for CCR7, that made up naive CD8 cells, with terminally differentiated effector memory CD45RA+ cells excluded. Trimming removed 7 bases at V and 1 base at J, with 10 bases between. Germline CDR1 reads SEHNR; CDR2 reads FQNEAQ (reference sequence). CDR3 length: 13 residues.

The receptor was derived from a man aged 18 to 30 in good health. Some clones in this sample may be carry-over from other donors' samples. The V gene is TRBV7-9, the J gene TRBJ1-1, with D possibly matching TRBD1 (6 bases). Specimen: naive CD8+ T cells from PBMCs. The CDR3 here is CASNGGPNTEAFF. The CDR3 bases are TGTGCCAGCAACGGGGGGCCGAACACTGAAGCTTTCTTT.